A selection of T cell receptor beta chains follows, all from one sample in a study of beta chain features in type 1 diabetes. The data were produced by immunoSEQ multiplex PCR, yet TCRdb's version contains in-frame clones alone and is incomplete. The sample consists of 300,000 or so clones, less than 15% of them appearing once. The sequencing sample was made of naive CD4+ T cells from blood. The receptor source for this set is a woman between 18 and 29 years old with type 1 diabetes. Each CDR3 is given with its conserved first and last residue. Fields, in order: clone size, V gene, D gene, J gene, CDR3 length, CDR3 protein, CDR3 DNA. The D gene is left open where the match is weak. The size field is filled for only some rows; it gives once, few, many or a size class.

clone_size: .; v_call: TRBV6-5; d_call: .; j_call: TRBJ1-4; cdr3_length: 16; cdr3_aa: CASSYLPSATNEKLFF; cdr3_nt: TGTGCCAGCAGTTACTTACCGAGTGCAACTAATGAAAAACTGTTTTTT
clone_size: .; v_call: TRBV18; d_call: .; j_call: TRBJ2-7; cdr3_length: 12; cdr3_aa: CASSPEGYEQYF; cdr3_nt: TGTGCCAGCTCACCAGAGGGTTACGAGCAGTACTTC
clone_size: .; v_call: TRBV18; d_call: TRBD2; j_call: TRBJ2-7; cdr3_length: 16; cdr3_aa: CASSPLPLANSYEQYF; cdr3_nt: TGTGCCAGCTCACCACTCCCACTAGCGAACTCCTACGAGCAGTACTTC
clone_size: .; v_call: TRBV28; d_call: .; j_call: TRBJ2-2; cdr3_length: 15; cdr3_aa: CASRTGTLLTGELFF; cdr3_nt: TGTGCCAGCAGAACCGGGACTTTACTAACCGGGGAGCTGTTTTTT
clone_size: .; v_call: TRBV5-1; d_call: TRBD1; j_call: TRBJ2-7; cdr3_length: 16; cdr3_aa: CASSPGQANRLYEQYF; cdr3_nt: TGCGCCAGCAGCCCGGGACAGGCCAATCGTCTCTACGAGCAGTACTTC
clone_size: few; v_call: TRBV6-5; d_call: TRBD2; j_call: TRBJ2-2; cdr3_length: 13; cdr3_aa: CATLRGSGGELFF; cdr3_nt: TGTGCCACACTTCGCGGGAGTGGCGGGGAGCTGTTTTTT
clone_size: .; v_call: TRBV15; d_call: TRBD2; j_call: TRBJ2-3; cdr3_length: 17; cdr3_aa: CATSRDSWGRGTDTQYF; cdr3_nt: TGTGCCACCAGCAGAGATAGTTGGGGGAGGGGCACAGATACGCAGTATTTT
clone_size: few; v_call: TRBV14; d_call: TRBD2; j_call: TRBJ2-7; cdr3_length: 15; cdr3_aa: CASSLLAGSSYEQYF; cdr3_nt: TGTGCCAGCAGCCTACTAGCGGGTTCCTCCTACGAGCAGTACTTC
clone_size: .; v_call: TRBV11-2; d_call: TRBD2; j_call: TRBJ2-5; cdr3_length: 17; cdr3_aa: CASSPIAGGRKKETQYF; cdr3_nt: TGTGCCAGCAGCCCTATAGCGGGAGGGAGGAAAAAAGAGACCCAGTACTTC
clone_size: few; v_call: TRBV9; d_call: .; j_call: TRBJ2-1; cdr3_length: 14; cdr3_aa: CASSGQDSYNEQFF; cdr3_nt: TGTGCCAGCAGCGGTCAGGATTCCTACAATGAGCAGTTCTTC
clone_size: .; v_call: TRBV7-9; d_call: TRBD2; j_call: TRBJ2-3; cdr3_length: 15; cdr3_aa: CASSRTSTGTDTQYF; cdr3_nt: TGTGCCAGCAGCCGGACTAGTACCGGCACAGATACGCAGTATTTT
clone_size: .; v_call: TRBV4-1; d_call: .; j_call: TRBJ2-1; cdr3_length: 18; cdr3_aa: CASSQGWPSSGAWDEQFF; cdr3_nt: TGCGCCAGCAGCCAAGGGTGGCCTAGTAGCGGAGCTTGGGATGAGCAGTTCTTC
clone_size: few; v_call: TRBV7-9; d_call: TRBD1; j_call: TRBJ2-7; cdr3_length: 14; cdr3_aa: CASSNLDRVYEQYF; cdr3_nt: TGTGCCAGCAGCAATCTGGACAGGGTCTACGAGCAGTACTTC
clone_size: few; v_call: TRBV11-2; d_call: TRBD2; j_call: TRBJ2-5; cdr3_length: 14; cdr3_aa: CASSLRLAGETQYF; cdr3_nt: TGTGCCAGCAGCCTTCGACTAGCGGGAGAGACCCAGTACTTC
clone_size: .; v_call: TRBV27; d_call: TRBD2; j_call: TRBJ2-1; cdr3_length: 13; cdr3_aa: CASSVGGSDEQFF; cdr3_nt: TGTGCCAGCAGTGTCGGCGGGAGCGATGAGCAGTTCTTC
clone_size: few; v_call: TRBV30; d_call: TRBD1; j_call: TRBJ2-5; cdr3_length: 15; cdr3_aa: CAWSSGQGGQETQYF; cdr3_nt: TGTGCCTGGAGTTCCGGACAGGGTGGGCAAGAGACCCAGTACTTC
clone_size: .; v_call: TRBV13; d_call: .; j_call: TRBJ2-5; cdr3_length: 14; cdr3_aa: CASSLEPGMETQYF; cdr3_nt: TGTGCCAGCAGCTTAGAGCCGGGAATGGAGACCCAGTACTTC
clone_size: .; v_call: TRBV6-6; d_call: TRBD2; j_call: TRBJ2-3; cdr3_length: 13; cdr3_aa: CASSYWEGDTQYF; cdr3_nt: TGTGCCAGCAGTTACTGGGAGGGGGATACGCAGTATTTT
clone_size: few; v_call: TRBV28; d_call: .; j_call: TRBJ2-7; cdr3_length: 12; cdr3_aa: CASSSYSYEQYF; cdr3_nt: TGTGCCAGCAGTTCTTACTCTTACGAGCAGTACTTC
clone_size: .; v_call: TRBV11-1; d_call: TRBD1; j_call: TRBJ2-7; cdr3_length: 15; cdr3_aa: CASSMRPGQGSEQYF; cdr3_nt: TGTGCCAGCAGCATGAGGCCGGGACAGGGCTCCGAGCAGTACTTC
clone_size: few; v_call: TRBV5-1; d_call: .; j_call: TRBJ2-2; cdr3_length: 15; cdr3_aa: CASSPGLSNTGELFF; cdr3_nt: TGCGCCAGCAGCCCCGGACTGTCGAACACCGGGGAGCTGTTTTTT
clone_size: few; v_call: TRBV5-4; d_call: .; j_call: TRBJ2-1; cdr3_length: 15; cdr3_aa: CASSSQGGLGNEQFF; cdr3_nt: TGTGCCAGCAGCTCCCAGGGTGGATTAGGAAATGAGCAGTTCTTC
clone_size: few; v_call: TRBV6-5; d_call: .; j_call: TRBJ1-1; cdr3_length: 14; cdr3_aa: CASSYWGEGTEAFF; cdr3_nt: TGTGCCAGCAGTTACTGGGGCGAAGGCACTGAAGCTTTCTTT
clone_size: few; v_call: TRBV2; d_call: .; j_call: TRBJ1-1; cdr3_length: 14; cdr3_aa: CASSEARSITEAFF; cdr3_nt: TGTGCCAGCAGTGAAGCTAGGAGTATCACTGAAGCTTTCTTT
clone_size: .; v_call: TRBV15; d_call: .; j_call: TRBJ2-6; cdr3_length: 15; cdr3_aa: CATSSRGAGANVLTF; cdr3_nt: TGTGCCACCAGCAGCAGGGGAGCTGGGGCCAACGTCCTGACTTTC
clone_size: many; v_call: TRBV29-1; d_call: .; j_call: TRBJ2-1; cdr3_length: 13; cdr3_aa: CSYAGLTHNEQFF; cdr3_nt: TGCAGCTACGCGGGACTCACACACAATGAGCAGTTCTTC
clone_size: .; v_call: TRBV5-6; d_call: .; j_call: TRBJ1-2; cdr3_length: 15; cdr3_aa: CASSLLQTTLNGYTF; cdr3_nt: TGTGCCAGCAGCTTGCTACAGACTACACTCAATGGCTACACCTTC
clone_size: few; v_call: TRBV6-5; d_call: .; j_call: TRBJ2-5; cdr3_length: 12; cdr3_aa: CASRSYQETQYF; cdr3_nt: TGTGCCAGCAGGTCCTACCAAGAGACCCAGTACTTC
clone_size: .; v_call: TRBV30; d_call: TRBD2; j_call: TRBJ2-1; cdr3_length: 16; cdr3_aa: CAWSVLLAGGRNEQFF; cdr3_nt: TGTGCCTGGAGTGTACTTCTAGCGGGAGGAAGAAATGAGCAGTTCTTC
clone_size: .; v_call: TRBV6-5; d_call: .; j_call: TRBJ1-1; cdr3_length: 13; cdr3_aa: CASSQGGDPEAFF; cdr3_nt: TGTGCCAGCAGTCAAGGGGGTGACCCTGAAGCTTTCTTT
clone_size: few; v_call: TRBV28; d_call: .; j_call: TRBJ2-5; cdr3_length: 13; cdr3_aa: CASWRGVAETQYF; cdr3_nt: TGTGCCAGCTGGAGGGGAGTAGCGGAGACCCAGTACTTC
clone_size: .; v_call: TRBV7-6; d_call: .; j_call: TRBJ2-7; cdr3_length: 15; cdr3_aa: CASSLFGRGLYEQYF; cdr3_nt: TGTGCCAGCAGCTTATTCGGCAGGGGCCTCTACGAGCAGTACTTC
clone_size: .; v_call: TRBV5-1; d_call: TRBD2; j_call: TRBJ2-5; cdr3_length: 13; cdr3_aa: CASKAGGGETQYF; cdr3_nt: TGCGCCAGCAAGGCGGGAGGGGGAGAGACCCAGTACTTC